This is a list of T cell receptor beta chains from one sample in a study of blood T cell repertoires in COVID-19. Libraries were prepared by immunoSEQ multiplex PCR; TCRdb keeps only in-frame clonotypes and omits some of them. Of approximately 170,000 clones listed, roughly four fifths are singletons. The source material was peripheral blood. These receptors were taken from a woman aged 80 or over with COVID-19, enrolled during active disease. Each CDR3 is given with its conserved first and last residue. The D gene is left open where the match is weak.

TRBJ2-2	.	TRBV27	CASSFLAGPTGELFF	TGTGCCAGCAGTTTCTTGGCAGGGCCGACCGGGGAGCTGTTTTTT
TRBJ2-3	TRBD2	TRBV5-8	CASSLRLAGAMDTQYF	TGTGCCAGCAGCCTCAGACTAGCGGGGGCGATGGATACGCAGTATTTT
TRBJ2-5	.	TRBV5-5	CASRSWGLETQYF	TGTGCCAGCAGGAGTTGGGGACTGGAGACCCAGTACTTC
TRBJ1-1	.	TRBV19	CASSIDFRLGRAFF	TGTGCCAGTAGTATAGACTTCCGATTGGGCAGAGCTTTCTTT
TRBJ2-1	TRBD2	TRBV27	CASSTSGRPEQFF	TGTGCCAGCAGTACTAGCGGGAGGCCTGAGCAGTTCTTC
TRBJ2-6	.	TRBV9	CASSRRPGTGANVLTF	TGTGCCAGCAGCCGACGTCCCGGGACTGGGGCCAACGTCCTGACTTTC
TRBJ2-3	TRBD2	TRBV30	CAWAGGLTDTQYF	TGTGCCTGGGCGGGGGGGCTCACAGATACGCAGTATTTT
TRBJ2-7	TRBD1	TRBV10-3	CVISADRGSYEQYF	TGTGTCATCAGCGCCGACAGGGGTAGCTACGAGCAGTACTTC
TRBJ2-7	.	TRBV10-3	CAISEVRGRVEQYF	TGTGCCATCAGTGAAGTTCGAGGGAGAGTTGAGCAGTACTTC
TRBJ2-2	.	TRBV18	CASSPVAVMNTGELFF	TGTGCCAGCTCACCAGTAGCGGTTATGAACACCGGGGAGCTGTTTTTT
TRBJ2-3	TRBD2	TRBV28	CASSLEGLAGETQYF	TGTGCCAGCAGTTTAGAGGGACTAGCGGGAGAAACGCAGTATTTT
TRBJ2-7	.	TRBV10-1	CASSEMGDEQYF	TGCGCCAGCAGTGAGATGGGCGACGAGCAGTACTTC
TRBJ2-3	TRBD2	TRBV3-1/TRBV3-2	CASSQERSGRSTDTQYF	TGTGCCAGCAGCCAAGAACGGAGCGGGAGAAGCACAGATACGCAGTATTTT
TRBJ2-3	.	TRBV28	CASSLGARTDTQYF	TGTGCCAGCTCGTTGGGGGCGCGTACAGATACGCAGTATTTT
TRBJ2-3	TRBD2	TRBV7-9	CASSWGTSGSASGTDTQYF	TGTGCCAGCAGCTGGGGGACTAGCGGGAGCGCGTCCGGTACAGATACGCAGTATTTT
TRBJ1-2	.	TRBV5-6	CASSLVQGDYTF	TGTGCCAGCAGCTTGGTTCAGGGCGACTACACCTTC
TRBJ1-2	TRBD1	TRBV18	CASSLRDSQTYGYTF	TGTGCCAGCTCCCTCCGGGACAGTCAGACCTATGGCTACACCTTC